This T cell receptor beta chain was captured by sequencing in a study of cytomegalovirus exposure and HLA in healthy donors (dated by TCRdb to 2017 to 2019). With regard to the full study: In an earlier analysis of under 600 of the donors, 276 Gb of sequence data and approximately 120 million unique TCR beta sequences from about 190 million T cells were reported. Roughly 300 gigabases of sequencing data and roughly 80 million unique TCR sequences made up an early release that covered several hundred HLA-typed donors. Donor age, sex, ethnicity and CMV serostatus were compiled together with the repertoire data. Typing coverage differed by locus: A, B, C, DRB1 and DQB1 were typed in about 620-630 donors, DQA1 in 522, DPA1 in 600 to 610, and DPB1 in about 450. In a later genetic analysis, genome-wide SNP genotypes for about 65% of the roughly 700 donors were used, and that subset was treated as a discovery cohort. The genetic ancestry cluster associated with self-reported Caucasian donors included around four fifths of the approximately 430 genotyped donors. Class I and class II HLA loci were covered by the typing at four-digit resolution. Along with the approximately 670-subject first cohort, a separate validation cohort of roughly 110 different subjects was used. Rather than drawing on any new phenotypic data, the later analysis identified candidate immune exposures from TCR beta sequences and the way those sequences occurred across donors. Several DR-DQ haplotypes were handled as single units for association and clustering because linkage in the cohort was strong. All discovery cohort repertoires had been generated using a single sequencing platform. An earlier analysis of several hundred of the donors applied high-throughput TCR beta sequencing to assess whether each TCR beta V gene segment acted as functional or pseudogenic. The study combined high-throughput TCR immunosequencing, statistical association of individual TCRs with disease status, and machine learning to predict cytomegalovirus infection status. The study aimed to test whether signatures of past pathogen exposure could be identified by cataloging public T cell receptors. The study used immunosequencing to profile the T cell repertoires of approximately 690 subjects and linked those repertoires to cytomegalovirus serostatus. Among around 400 genotyped donors of the cohort, an average of around 240,000 unique TCR beta nucleotide sequences was sequenced per donor, of which about 20% were non-productive. In a later analysis, previously published TCR beta repertoires from fewer than 750 donors were re-analyzed and high-resolution HLA genotyping was added so that TCR occurrence patterns could be studied. Results the study describes overall, beyond this receptor: Most TCR sequences were observed very rarely across donors, whereas some public TCRs were present in many individuals. The 87-base-pair reads could not distinguish some IMGT-functional V segments, including TRBV6-2 and TRBV6-3, so those segments were excluded. A few of the identified cytomegalovirus-associated TCR beta chains were confirmed in vitro to be specific for cytomegalovirus antigens. The study listed approximately 160 TCR beta chains as associated with cytomegalovirus. The classifier was reported to diagnose cytomegalovirus status with high specificity and sensitivity in both the original cohort and the validation cohort. Immune exposure information for the cohort was limited to CMV serostatus. In a later analysis, HLA-associated TCR beta chains showed more clonal expansion and lower generation probabilities than non-associated chains that were equally common. According to a later analysis, TCR association rates differed among HLA loci, with DRB1 alleles showing the most associated TCRs and HLA-C alleles showing the fewest. Because some donors lacked HLA typing at each locus, the association tests relied only on the typed subset. In an earlier analysis of roughly 500 of the donors, most TCR beta V segments appeared in productive rearrangements about 87% or about 30% of the time, broadly matching IMGT annotations. Most CMV-associated TCR beta chains appeared to be HLA-restricted in a later analysis, and the HLA associations seemed to be driven largely by CMV exposure. A cluster of highly shared sequence variants was judged likely to be a technical artifact of the sequencing pipeline. V-gene and J-gene trimming of TCR beta chains was associated with a missense DCLRE1C variant in a later genetic analysis, and the association was replicated in an independent cohort. The authors suggested that the approach could potentially be generalized to other disease states and immunological phenotypes. The presence/absence analyses assumed that sequencing depth was roughly uniform across donors, and that assumption may not be true. A further reported finding was that TCR beta sequences accurately predicted the HLA-A and HLA-B alleles for most subjects in the first cohort. Correlated functional status among segregating V segments might be attributable to linkage disequilibrium, but an unknown experimental factor could not be ruled out. About 15 rarely observed V segments, including chromosome 9 orphons, were excluded from the earlier analysis of approximately 600 of the donors because counts were too low. Only TCR beta chains were sequenced in this cohort, and the absence of alpha or paired-chain data limited detectable features. In a later analysis, several top co-occurrence clusters were reported to appear linked to parvovirus B19, influenza, CMV and Epstein-Barr virus. Assigning TCR associations to individual alleles was difficult when HLA alleles, especially DR and DQ, strongly co-occurred. According to a later genetic analysis, donors in an Asian-associated ancestry cluster had fewer N-insertions in productive TCRs than the roughly 670-donor mean. Specific HLA alleles were associated with roughly 17,000 TCR beta sequences at a false discovery rate of 0.05 in a later analysis.

The cohort comprised some 730 healthy bone marrow donors. At the time of sampling, all cohort members were nominally healthy, though unrecorded immune exposures were likely present. The donor tested CMV seropositive and was one of the 289 seropositive cohort members. A peripheral blood sample was provided by each donor, and peripheral blood mononuclear cells were used for TCR beta sequencing. The Qiagen DNeasy Blood Extraction Kit was used to extract genomic DNA from the blood cell samples. As for this clone: No antigen is known for it. Base qualities are not at hand, and no much larger clone is one base apart.

Here V drops 4 bases and J drops 8 bases, and the junction holds 4 bases not matched to any gene. Spanning cysteine to phenylalanine, the CDR3 consists of 12 amino acids. Kept here is only the CDR3 DNA, which spans 36 bases and is read in frame from base 1. The germline V gene (reference sequence) sets CDR1 to SEHNR and CDR2 to FQNEAQ. The library was made by the immunoSEQ multiplex PCR assay. The multiplex PCR relied on a mix of 60 forward primers for TCR Vbeta segments and 13 reverse primers for TCR Jbeta segments. The CDR3 region of rearranged TCR beta genes was amplified from genomic DNA with a multiplex PCR assay. The Illumina HiSeq System was used to sequence the amplified TCR beta libraries as 87-base-pair reads. The study's own analysis went as follows. Across the roughly 600 repertoires, a later analysis counted 75 million to 90 million unique TCR beta chains, roughly 11 million of which were shared by at least two donors. To remove PCR and sequencing errors, raw reads were error-corrected and collapsed into unique sequences using a nearest-neighbor algorithm that merged closely related sequences. CDR3 sequences were aligned to IMGT reference sequences to assign V, D and J gene segments. For a sequence to be retained, a match of at least six nucleotides to both a V gene segment and a J gene segment was required. A rearrangement was called productive if the CDR3 had no stop codons and remained in frame with V and J, and every other rearrangement was called non-productive. CDR3 was defined by IMGT convention, running from the second conserved V-encoded cysteine to the conserved J-encoded phenylalanine. In an earlier analysis of more than 550 of the donors, sequences lacking an unambiguous match to a single V gene segment were excluded. An earlier analysis of just under 600 of the donors called V segments functional above 56.7% productive rearrangements and segregating when the between-donor standard deviation exceeded 5%. A statistical classification framework was built for diagnosing cytomegalovirus status from the catalog of TCR beta chain sequences. A later analysis assigned V and J genes by comparing TCR nucleotide sequences with IMGT/GENE-DB human TR gene sequences. The TCRdist pipeline was used in a later analysis to assign CDR3 sequences and most-parsimonious VDJ recombination scenarios. In a later analysis, each TCR beta chain was defined by its CDR3 amino acid sequence together with its V-gene family, and reads lacking a unique V-gene family were excluded. To address suspected cross-contamination and a sequencing artifact, a later analysis removed a few hundred highly shared, low-generation-probability nucleotide sequences. For each public chain, a later analysis derived a clonal expansion index from normalized ranks of inferred template counts within each repertoire. In a later analysis, generation probabilities were computed using a VDJ recombination model fitted to out-of-frame rearrangements, and the results were checked against IGoR. In a later analysis, TCR-TCR, TCR-HLA and TCR-CMV co-occurrence was scored with hypergeometric tests, and a repertoire-size bias correction was applied to TCR pairs. In a later analysis, false discovery rates were estimated by permuting HLA or CMV assignments 20 times. A later analysis grouped co-occurring TCRs with DBSCAN, adding TCRdist sequence similarity when clustering within HLA-allele-positive subsets. Repertoires with fewer than 30,000 or more than 120,000 public chains were left out of co-occurrence clustering, as were a handful of repertoires with anomalous nucleotide sharing. Held by TCRdb, this immuneACCESS table contains in-frame sequences only and omits some clones. Under half of the omission traces to an unresolved V gene where checked; the cause of the rest is unknown. The DNA gave D and trimming, while V, J and clone size come from that table. This sample holds 100,000 to 150,000 clones; around 74% were observed only once. The ten largest clonotypes hold under 6.5% of the sample.

Sequencing was performed on PBMCs. The V gene is TRBV7-9 and the J gene is TRBJ1-2; TRBD1 agrees with 7 junctional bases. The clonotype comes from a woman in her forties or fifties in good health and CMV-seropositive. CDR3 loop: CASSSTGRGYTF. DNA sequence: TGTGCCAGCAGCTCGACAGGGCGAGGCTACACCTTC.